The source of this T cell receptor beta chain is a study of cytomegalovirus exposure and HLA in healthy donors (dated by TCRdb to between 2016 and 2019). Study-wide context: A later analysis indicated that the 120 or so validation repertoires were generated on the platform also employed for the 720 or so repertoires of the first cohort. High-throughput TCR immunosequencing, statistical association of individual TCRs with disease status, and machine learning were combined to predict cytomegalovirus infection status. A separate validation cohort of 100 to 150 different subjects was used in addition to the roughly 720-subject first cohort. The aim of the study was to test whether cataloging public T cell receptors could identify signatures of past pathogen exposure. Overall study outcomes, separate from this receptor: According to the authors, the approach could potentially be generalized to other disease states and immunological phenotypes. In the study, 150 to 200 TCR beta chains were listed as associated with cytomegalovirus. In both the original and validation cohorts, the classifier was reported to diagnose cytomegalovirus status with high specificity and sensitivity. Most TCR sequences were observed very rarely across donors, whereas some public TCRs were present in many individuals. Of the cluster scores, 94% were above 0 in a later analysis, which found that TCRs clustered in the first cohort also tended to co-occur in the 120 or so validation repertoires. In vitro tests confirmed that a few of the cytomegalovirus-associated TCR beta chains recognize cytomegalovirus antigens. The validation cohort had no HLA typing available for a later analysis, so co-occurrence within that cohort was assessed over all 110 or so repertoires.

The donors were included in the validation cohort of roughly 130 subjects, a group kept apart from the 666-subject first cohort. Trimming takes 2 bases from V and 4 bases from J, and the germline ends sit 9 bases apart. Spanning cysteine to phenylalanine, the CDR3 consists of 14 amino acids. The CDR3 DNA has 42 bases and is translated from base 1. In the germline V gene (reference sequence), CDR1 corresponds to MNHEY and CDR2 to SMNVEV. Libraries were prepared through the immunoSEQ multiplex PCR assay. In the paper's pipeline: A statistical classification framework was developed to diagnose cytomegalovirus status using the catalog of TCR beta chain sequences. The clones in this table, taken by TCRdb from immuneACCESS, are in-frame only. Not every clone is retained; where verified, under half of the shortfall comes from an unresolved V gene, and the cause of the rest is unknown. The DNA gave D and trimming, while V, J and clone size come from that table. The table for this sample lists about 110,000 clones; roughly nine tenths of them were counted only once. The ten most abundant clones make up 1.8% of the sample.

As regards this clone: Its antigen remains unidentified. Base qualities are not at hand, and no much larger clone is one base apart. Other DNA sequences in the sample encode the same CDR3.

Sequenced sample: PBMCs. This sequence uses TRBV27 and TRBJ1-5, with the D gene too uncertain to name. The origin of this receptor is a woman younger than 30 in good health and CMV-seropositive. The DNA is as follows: TGTGCCAGCAGTTTAATCGGAGGGAATCAGCCCCAGCATTTT. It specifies CASSLIGGNQPQHF.